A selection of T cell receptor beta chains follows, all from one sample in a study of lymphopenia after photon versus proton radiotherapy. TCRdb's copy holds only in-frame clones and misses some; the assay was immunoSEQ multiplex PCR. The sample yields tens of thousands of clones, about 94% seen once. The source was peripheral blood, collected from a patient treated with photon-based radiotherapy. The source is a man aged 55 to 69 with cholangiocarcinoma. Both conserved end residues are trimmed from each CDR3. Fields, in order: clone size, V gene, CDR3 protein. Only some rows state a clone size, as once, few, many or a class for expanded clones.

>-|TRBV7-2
ASSLALPGTGSEAF
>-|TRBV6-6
ASSYGQGPNSPLH
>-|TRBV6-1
ASSLEVKEKLF
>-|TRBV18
ASSPDGGPGNTIY
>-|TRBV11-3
ASSFQETQY
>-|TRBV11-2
ASSRITEAF
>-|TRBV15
ATSSKPGPWLV
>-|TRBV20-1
SASSPYEQY
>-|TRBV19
ASSPSGLAGRDTQY
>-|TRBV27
ASSGLAGDVETQY
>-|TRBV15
ATSRTGAGEKLF
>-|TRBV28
ASKGTGGPNTEAF
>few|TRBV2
ASSKRSENYGYT
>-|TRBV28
ASRRVYEQY
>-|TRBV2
ASSEIWGGNQPQH
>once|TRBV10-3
AISGGQSTDTQY
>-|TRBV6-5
ASSYASANNEQF
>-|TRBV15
ATSRRTAPYEQY
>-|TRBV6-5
ASSPGTSNEKLF
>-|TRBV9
ASSVEVGGGVSPLH
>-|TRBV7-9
ASSLVFGTGGSYNEQF
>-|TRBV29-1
SVWKGGLYGYT
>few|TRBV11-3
ASSFSGDGGEKLF
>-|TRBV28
ASSFAGTGAETQY
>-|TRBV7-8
ASSLAGATQY
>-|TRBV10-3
AISGGLASTDTQY
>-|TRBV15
ATSLGQGPPVYEQY
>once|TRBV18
ASSPGVQETQY
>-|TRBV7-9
ASSFGETQY
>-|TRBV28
ASSTPSRGGYT
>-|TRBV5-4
ASSFGDYEQY
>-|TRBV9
ASSVGSAPQTYEQY
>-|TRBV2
ASSTEDRAGGYT
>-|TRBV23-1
ASSQSTYGTVDGSYEQY
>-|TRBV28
ASRSGGLAETDTQY
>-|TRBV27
ASSSGLGVGGYT
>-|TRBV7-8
ASRRKDRPNTEAF
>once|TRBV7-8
ASSLAAGGHYEQY
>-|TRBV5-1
ASSLDMNTEAF
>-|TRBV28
ASSLENSSYEQY
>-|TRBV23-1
ASSPRQGTTDTQY
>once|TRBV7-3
ASSLQSSYNSPLH
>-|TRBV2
ASSGALDSQETQY